Detailed here is one T cell receptor beta chain. V lost 0 bases and J lost 3, with 0 bases in between. Germline assignment: CDR1 SGHRS and CDR2 YFSETQ. This CDR3 contains 11 residues. Method: immunoSEQ multiplex PCR; TCRdb's copy keeps in-frame clones and lacks some. Here the sample spans over 7,000 clones, around 85% being singletons. The source of the sample is a study of cytotoxic CD8 clonotypes in ibrutinib-treated CLL. The rearrangement joins TRBV5-1 to TRBJ2-5; no reliable D call. The receptor comes from a human donor with chronic lymphocytic leukemia. The material sequenced was PBMCs, taken before ibrutinib treatment. This CDR3 is CASSLEETQYF. In DNA, the CDR3 is TGCGCCAGCAGCTTGGAAGAGACCCAGTACTTC.